These 19 T cell receptor beta chains were all obtained from the same sample, sequenced in a study of control samples from healthy donors and cancer patients. The protocol was immunoSEQ multiplex PCR, while the TCRdb copy is restricted to in-frame clones and leaves out a portion. The sample carries 40,000 to 60,000 clones, around nine tenths recorded once. Sequenced material: PBMCs. Receptors were obtained from a man aged 45 to 65 with head and neck cancer.

The V and J genes are TRBV30 and TRBJ2-1; D is unresolved. Germline CDR1 and CDR2: GTSNPN and SVGIG (reference sequence). The CDR3 spans 14 residues. Trimming removed 0 bases at V and 0 bases at J, with 6 bases between. The CDR3, as DNA: TGTGCCTGGAGTGTTAAGAGCTCCTACAATGAGCAGTTCTTC. It yields the protein CAWSVKSSYNEQFF.

This chain connects TRBV6-1 to TRBJ2-7, with 11 bases fitting TRBD2. The CDR3 runs to 15 residues. Germline CDR1 is MNHNS and CDR2 is SASEGT. V trimming: 1 base; J trimming: 3 bases; junction bases outside the gene matches: 2. CDR3 nucleotide sequence: TGTGCCAGCAGTGAAGTTCTAGCGGGGGGCTACGAGCAGTACTTC. Amino acids: CASSEVLAGGYEQYF.

This chain connects TRBV28 to TRBJ2-3, with TRBD2 identical over 7 bases. The CDR3 length is 15 residues. Trimming at V came to 1 base and at J to 2 bases, leaving 3 bases not matched to a gene. Germline V gene sequence: CDR1 MDHEN, CDR2 SYDVKM. CDR3 region: CASSLSSGNTDTQYF. In DNA form, the CDR3 reads TGTGCCAGCAGTTTATCTAGCGGTAACACAGATACGCAGTATTTT.

J is TRBJ2-3 and V is TRBV30; 11 bases are a match to TRBD2. The CDR3 has 16 amino acids. The germline V gene has CDR1 GTSNPN and CDR2 SVGIG (reference sequence). The junction had 9 bases not matched to a gene; V was cut back by 4 bases and J by 3 bases. The CDR3 is CAWTQGGLADTDTQYF. The CDR3 DNA is TGTGCCTGGACCCAGGGGGGACTAGCGGATACAGATACGCAGTATTTT.

V gene TRBV10-1 combines with J gene TRBJ1-2, with 10 bases identical to TRBD1. The CDR3 has 14 residues. The germline V gene has CDR1 WNHNN and CDR2 SYGVQD (reference sequence). V trimming: 7 bases; J trimming: 2 bases; junction bases outside the gene matches: 4. CDR3 DNA sequence: TGCGCCAGCAATGGGGGACAGGGGAACTATGGCTACACCTTC. Translation gives CASNGGQGNYGYTF.

V and J are TRBV28 and TRBJ1-5; D ambiguous. Germline values: CDR1 MDHEN, CDR2 SYDVKM. V lost 4 bases and J lost 5, with 9 bases in between. The CDR3 contains 13 residues. CDR3 sequence reads: CASSSNMDQPQHF. The CDR3 nucleotides read TGTGCCAGCAGTTCGAACATGGATCAGCCCCAGCATTTT.

The rearrangement links TRBV10-3 to TRBJ1-2, with 8 bases aligning to TRBD1. The CDR3 sequence is 15 residues long. V was pared by 3 bases and J by 4 bases, with 7 bases of the junction left unmatched. Germline V lookup: CDR1 ENHRY, CDR2 SYGVKD. CDR3 sequence (DNA): TGTGCCATCAGTGACCCACAGGGGGGAACCTATGGCTACACCTTC. It codes for CAISDPQGGTYGYTF.

This chain uses TRBV5-1 with TRBJ1-4, with D tentatively TRBD1 (6 bases). V was pared by 0 bases and J by 11 bases, with 11 bases between. This CDR3 contains 13 residues. Germline V CDR1 and CDR2: SGHRS, YFSETQ. The CDR3 sequence: CASSLESGGKLFF. In DNA form, the CDR3 reads TGCGCCAGCAGCTTGGAATCGGGGGGCAAACTGTTTTTT.

This clone was seen more than once but under ten times. In DNA, the CDR3 is TGTGCCAGCAGCTTAGCTCCCAGGGGGCGCGGGCGGGGGGACTACAATGAGCAGTTCTTC. This gives the protein CASSLAPRGRGRGDYNEQFF. The rearrangement uses TRBV7-2 and TRBJ2-1; TRBD1 or TRBD2 may be the D gene (8 bases each). The V gene's germline CDR1 is SGHTA and CDR2 FQGNSA. This CDR3 spans 20 amino acids. The germline V and J ends were trimmed by 0 bases and 3 bases, with 24 bases remaining between them. Using reference TRBV7-2 and TRBJ2-1 for the parts outside the CDR3, the full variable domain is GAGVSQSPSNKVTEKGKDVELRCDPISGHTALYWYRQSLGQGLEFLIYFQGNSAPDKSGLPSDRFSAERTGGSVSTLTIQRTQQEDSAVYLCASSLAPRGRGRGDYNEQFFGPGTRLTVL.

This clone has just one count. The chain is built from TRBV28 and TRBJ2-3, with TRBD2 identical over 7 bases. In germline, CDR1 is MDHEN, CDR2 SYDVKM. The CDR3 contains 14 residues. V was pared by 6 bases and J by 6 bases, with 9 bases of the junction left unmatched. The CDR3 sequence: CASRGGTEPDTQYF. CDR3 sequence (DNA): TGTGCCAGCAGGGGGGGGACGGAGCCGGATACGCAGTATTTT.

The rearrangement joins TRBV5-1 to TRBJ2-3, with D uncertain. This CDR3 contains 14 residues. Trimming took 5 bases from V and 0 from J, leaving 10 bases between them. Germline V lookup: CDR1 SGHRS, CDR2 YFSETQ. The CDR3 region has the DNA TGCGCCAGCAGTTTATATTTGAGCACAGATACGCAGTATTTT. It is translated as CASSLYLSTDTQYF.

V is TRBV4-1 and J is TRBJ2-7; D not certain. The CDR3 is 13 amino acids. CDR1 and CDR2 (germline): MGHRA, YSYEKL. V lost 1 base to trimming and J lost 2 bases, with 6 bases between them. CDR3 sequence: CASSQVTAYEQYF. In DNA form, the CDR3 reads TGCGCCAGCAGCCAAGTCACAGCCTACGAGCAGTACTTC.

The rearrangement joins TRBV28 to TRBJ2-7; 7 bases are shared with TRBD2. After removal of 6 bases from V and 0 bases from J, the junction contained 5 bases not matched to a gene. The germline gives CDR1 MDHEN, CDR2 SYDVKM. The CDR3 covers 14 residues. This CDR3 is CASRLSGDSYEQYF. CDR3 nucleotides: TGTGCCAGCAGACTGAGCGGGGACTCCTACGAGCAGTACTTC.

This clone was observed a single time. This chain joins TRBV6-2 or TRBV6-3 and TRBJ2-3, with D perhaps assigned TRBD1 or TRBD2 (7 bases each). Germline V gene lookup returns CDR1 MNHEY and CDR2 SVGEGT. The CDR3 is 15 amino acids. The germline V and J ends were trimmed by 2 bases and 1 base, with 10 bases remaining between them. The CDR3 nucleotides are TGTGCCAGCAGTTACAGCGGGACAGGCACAGATACGCAGTATTTT. Its translation is CASSYSGTGTDTQYF.

CDR3 bases: TGTGCCAGCAGTGCCCCGCGGGTGTTGAGCTCCTACAATGAGCAGTTCTTC. It yields the protein CASSAPRVLSSYNEQFF. This chain connects TRBV25-1 to TRBJ2-1; a possible D gene is TRBD2 (5 bases). The V end was cut by 4 bases, the J end by 0 bases, with 16 bases between. This CDR3 comprises 17 residues. CDR1 and CDR2 from the germline V gene are MGHDK and SYGVNS. Complete variable domain (other parts from reference TRBV25-1 and TRBJ2-1): EADIYQTPRYLVIGTGKKITLECSQTMGHDKMYWYQQDPGMELHLIHYSYGVNSTEKGDLSSESTVSRIRTEHFPLTLESARPSHTSQYLCASSAPRVLSSYNEQFFGPGTRLTVL.

The rearrangement links TRBV9 to TRBJ1-2; maybe TRBD1 (6 bases). In germline, CDR1 is SGDLS, CDR2 YYNGEE. Trimming removed 4 bases at V and 10 bases at J, with 23 bases between. The CDR3 sequence is 15 residues long. In DNA, the CDR3 is TGTGCCAGCAGCTCAATCTTTCCGGGACAAGACTTCTACACCTTC. Its protein product is CASSSIFPGQDFYTF.

The chain has TRBV30 and TRBJ1-4; D call uncertain. The CDR3 spans 15 residues. With 6 bases removed from V and 0 bases from J, the gap between germline ends came to 14 bases. Germline lookup yields CDR1 GTSNPN and CDR2 SVGIG (reference sequence). The CDR3 here is CACSDWRATNEKLFF. The CDR3 DNA follows: TGTGCCTGTTCGGATTGGAGGGCAACTAATGAAAAACTGTTTTTT. The variable domain in full, completed from reference TRBV30 and TRBJ1-4, reads SQTIHQWPATLVQPVGSPLSLECTVEGTSNPNLYWYRQAAGRGLQLLFYSVGIGQISSEVPQNLSASRPQDRQFILSSKKLLLSDSGFYLCACSDWRATNEKLFFGSGTQLSVL.

The rearrangement uses TRBV19 and TRBJ2-1, with 9 positions matching TRBD1. Per the germline V gene, CDR1 is LNHDA and CDR2 is SQIVND (reference sequence). The CDR3 contains 14 residues. V lost 10 bases to trimming and J lost 6 bases; unmatched junction nucleotides: 10. In DNA form, the CDR3 reads TGTGCCACGGCTCCGGGACAGGGCTTCAATGAGCAGTTCTTC. This translates into CATAPGQGFNEQFF.

In its sample, this clone was seen once. The DNA of the CDR3 is TGTGCCAGTAGTGATTACGGGAACACTGAAGCTTTCTTT. Translated, it gives CASSDYGNTEAFF. V usage is TRBV19 and J usage is TRBJ1-1; D not certain. Germline V gene data show CDR1 as LNHDA and CDR2 as SQIVND (reference sequence). The CDR3 length is 13 residues. Trimming removed 5 bases from V and 1 base from J, with 8 bases in between.